This TCR beta chain was profiled in a study of blood T cell repertoires in COVID-19 (dated by TCRdb to about 2020). Regarding the complete study: Collaborator samples came from the United States, Italy and Spain and covered acute and convalescent phases of COVID-19. The material from the prospective study consisted of cDNA or gDNA derived from T cells, B-cell-depleted T cells, or PBMCs. Subjects who had been exposed to COVID-19, were actively infected with it, or had recovered from it provided the deeply sampled blood TCRbeta repertoires that made up the dataset. The repertoires were made available in a free public database intended to serve as a resource for research on the immune response to SARS-CoV-2. Samples were obtained from the ongoing ImmuneRACE study (first 160 participants) and from about 1,300 subjects provided by 6 global collaborators. Nearly every sample came with metadata listing a de-identified subject ID, COVID-19 status, age in years and sex. Where available, HLA class I and class II types were obtained from metadata supplied by the sample provider rather than from assay-based typing. General conclusions and limits of the study: Clinical and demographic metadata were provided uncurated, with the amount varying by source and participant.

Participants in the prospective study were enrolled through a virtual design, were aged 18 to 89 years, and lived in 24 United States geographic areas. In the prospective study, cohorts were assigned on the basis of participant-reported clinical history obtained from a screening survey and a study questionnaire. For ImmuneRACE Cohort 3, a participant was defined as recovered based on two consecutive negative NP/OP PCR tests, clearance by a healthcare professional, or resolution of symptoms. Each participant in the prospective study had whole blood, serum and a nasopharyngeal or oropharyngeal swab collected by mobile phlebotomists. Participants in the prospective study had the option to provide additional blood draws and questionnaires over a roughly two-month period. Before DNA extraction, prospective study blood samples were shipped either frozen or at room temperature. V loses 7 bases of germline sequence and J loses 11 bases, and the interval between the two ends is 14 bases. Its CDR3 holds 11 amino acids, cysteine through phenylalanine. Left in the record is the CDR3 DNA by itself, 33 bases read in frame from the first base. As encoded in the germline V gene (reference sequence), CDR1 is SEHNR while CDR2 is FQNEAQ.

Details on this clone: Its antigen is currently not known. Qualities for individual bases were not recorded, and no much larger clone is one base off.

The immunoSEQ Assay, a bias-controlled multiplex PCR, was used to amplify TCRbeta CDR3 regions from genomic DNA. For the original study's pipeline: Nucleated cell counts per sample were estimated from amplification of reference gene primers within the assay. Sequence reads were collapsed and filtered to measure the absolute abundance of every unique TCRbeta CDR3 rearrangement. Productive Simpson clonality was computed per sample as the square root of Simpson's diversity index over productive rearrangements. As stored in TCRdb, this immuneACCESS dataset retains in-frame rearrangements with V and J assigned. A fraction of the clones does not appear; measured against another copy, unresolved V genes explain less than half of the discrepancy, and the remainder lacks a known reason. V and J calls and clone size follow that table, whereas D and trimming were derived from the DNA. This sample gives nearly 350,000 clones in total; over 75% of them show up just once. Of the sample, more than 1% is held by the ten largest clones.

The source is a woman in her 30s who had recovered from COVID-19. Sequencing was done on a sample of PBMCs or T cells enriched from blood (not recorded which). The sequence is built from TRBV7-9 and TRBJ1-1; the D gene assignment is ambiguous. The DNA sequence reads TGTGCCAGCACCAAACTGCGGCTGGCTTTCTTT. It encodes CASTKLRLAFF.